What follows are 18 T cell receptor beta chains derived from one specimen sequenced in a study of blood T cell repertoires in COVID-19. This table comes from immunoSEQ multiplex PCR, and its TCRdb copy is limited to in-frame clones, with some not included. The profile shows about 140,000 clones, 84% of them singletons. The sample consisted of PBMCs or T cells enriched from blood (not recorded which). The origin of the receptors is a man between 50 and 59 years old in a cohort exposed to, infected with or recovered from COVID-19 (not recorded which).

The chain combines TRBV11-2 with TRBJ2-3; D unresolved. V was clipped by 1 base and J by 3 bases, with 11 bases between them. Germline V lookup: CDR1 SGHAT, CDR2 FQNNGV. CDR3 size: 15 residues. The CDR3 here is CASSLVSQVTDTQYF. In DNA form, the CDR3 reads TGTGCCAGCAGCTTAGTATCCCAGGTTACAGATACGCAGTATTTT.

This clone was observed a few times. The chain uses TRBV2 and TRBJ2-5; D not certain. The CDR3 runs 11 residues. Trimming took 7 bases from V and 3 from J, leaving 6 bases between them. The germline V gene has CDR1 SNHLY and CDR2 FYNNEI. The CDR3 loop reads CASMREETQYF. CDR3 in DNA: TGTGCCAGCATGCGAGAAGAGACCCAGTACTTC.

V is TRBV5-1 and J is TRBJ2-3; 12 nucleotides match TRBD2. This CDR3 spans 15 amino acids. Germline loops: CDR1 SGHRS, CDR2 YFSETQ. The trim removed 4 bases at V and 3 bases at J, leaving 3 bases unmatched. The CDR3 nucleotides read TGCGCCAGCAGCCCGCTAGCGGGGGGGACAGATACGCAGTATTTT. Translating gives CASSPLAGGTDTQYF.

CDR3 sequence: CASSRGQRLAEAFF. CDR3 nucleotide sequence: TGTGCCAGCAGCCGGGGACAGCGGCTCGCTGAAGCTTTCTTT. The rearrangement joins TRBV3-1 (or the pseudogene TRBV3-2) to TRBJ1-1; 7 bases align to TRBD1. The CDR3 is made up of 14 amino acids. Germline values: CDR1 LGHDT, CDR2 YNNKEL (reference sequence). V lost 4 bases and J lost 6; bases outside the gene matches: 8.

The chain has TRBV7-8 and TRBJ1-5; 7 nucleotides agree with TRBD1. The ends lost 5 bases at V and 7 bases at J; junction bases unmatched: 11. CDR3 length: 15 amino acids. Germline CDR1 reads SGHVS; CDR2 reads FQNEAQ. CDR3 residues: CASSARQGPWQPQHF. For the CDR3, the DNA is TGTGCCAGCAGCGCCCGACAGGGACCCTGGCAGCCCCAGCATTTT.

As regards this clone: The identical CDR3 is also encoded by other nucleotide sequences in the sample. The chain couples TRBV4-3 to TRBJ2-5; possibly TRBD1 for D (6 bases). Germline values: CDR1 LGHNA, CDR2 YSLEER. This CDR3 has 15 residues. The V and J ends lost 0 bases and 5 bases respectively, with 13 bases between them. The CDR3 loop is CASSQDTGLGETQYF. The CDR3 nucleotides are TGCGCCAGCAGCCAAGATACAGGGTTGGGGGAGACCCAGTACTTC.

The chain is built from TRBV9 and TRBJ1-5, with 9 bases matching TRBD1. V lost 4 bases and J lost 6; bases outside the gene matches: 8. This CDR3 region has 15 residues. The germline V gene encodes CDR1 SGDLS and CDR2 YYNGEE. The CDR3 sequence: CASSYGTGSFQPQHF. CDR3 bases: TGTGCCAGCAGCTACGGGACAGGGTCTTTTCAGCCCCAGCATTTT. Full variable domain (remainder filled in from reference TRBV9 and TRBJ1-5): DSGVTQTPKHLITATGQRVTLRCSPRSGDLSVYWYQQSLDQGLQFLIQYYNGEERAKGNILERFSAQQFPDLHSELNLSSLELGDSALYFCASSYGTGSFQPQHFGDGTRLSIL.

DNA for the CDR3: TGTGCCAGCAGGACAGGGGGCTACACAGATACGCAGTATTTT. Translated, it gives CASRTGGYTDTQYF. The V call is TRBV2, the J call TRBJ2-3; 10 bases agree with TRBD1. CDR3 length equals 14 residues. Germline lookup yields CDR1 SNHLY and CDR2 FYNNEI. V lost 6 bases and J lost 2; bases outside the gene matches: 2.

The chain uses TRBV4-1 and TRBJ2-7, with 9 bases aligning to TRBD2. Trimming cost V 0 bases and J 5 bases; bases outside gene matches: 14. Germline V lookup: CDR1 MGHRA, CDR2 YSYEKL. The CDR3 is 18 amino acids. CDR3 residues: CASSQDPAGERGANEQYF. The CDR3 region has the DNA TGCGCCAGCAGCCAAGATCCCGCCGGGGAGCGGGGGGCCAACGAGCAGTACTTC.

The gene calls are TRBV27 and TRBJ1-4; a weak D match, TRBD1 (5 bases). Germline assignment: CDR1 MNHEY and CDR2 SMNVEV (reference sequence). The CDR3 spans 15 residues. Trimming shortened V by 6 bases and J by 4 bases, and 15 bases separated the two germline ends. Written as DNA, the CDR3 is TGTGCCAGCAGCTCCCGGACGGGGGTTAATGAAAAACTGTTTTTT. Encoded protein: CASSSRTGVNEKLFF. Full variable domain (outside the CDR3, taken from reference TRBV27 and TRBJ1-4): EAQVTQNPRYLITVTGKKLTVTCSQNMNHEYMSWYRQDPGLGLRQIYYSMNVEVTDKGDVPEGYKVSRKEKRNFPLILESPSPNQTSLYFCASSSRTGVNEKLFFGSGTQLSVL.

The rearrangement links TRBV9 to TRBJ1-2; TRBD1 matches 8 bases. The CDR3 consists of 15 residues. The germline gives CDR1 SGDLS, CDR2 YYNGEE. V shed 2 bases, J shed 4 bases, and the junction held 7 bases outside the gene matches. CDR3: CASSVDRDRPYGYTF. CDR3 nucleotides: TGTGCCAGCAGCGTCGACCGGGACAGGCCCTATGGCTACACCTTC. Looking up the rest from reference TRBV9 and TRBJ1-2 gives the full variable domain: DSGVTQTPKHLITATGQRVTLRCSPRSGDLSVYWYQQSLDQGLQFLIQYYNGEERAKGNILERFSAQQFPDLHSELNLSSLELGDSALYFCASSVDRDRPYGYTFGSGTRLTVV.

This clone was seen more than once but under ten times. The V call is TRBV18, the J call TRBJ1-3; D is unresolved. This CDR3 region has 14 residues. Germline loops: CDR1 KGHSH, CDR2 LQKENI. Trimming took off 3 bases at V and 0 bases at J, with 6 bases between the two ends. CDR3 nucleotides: TGTGCCAGCTCACCGGGCGCCTCTGGAAACACCATATATTTT. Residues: CASSPGASGNTIYF. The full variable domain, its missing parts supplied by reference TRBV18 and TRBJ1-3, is NAGVMQNPRHLVRRRGQEARLRCSPMKGHSHVYWYRQLPEEGLKFMVYLQKENIIDESGMPKERFSAEFPKEGPSILRIQQVVRGDSAAYFCASSPGASGNTIYFGEGSWLTVV.

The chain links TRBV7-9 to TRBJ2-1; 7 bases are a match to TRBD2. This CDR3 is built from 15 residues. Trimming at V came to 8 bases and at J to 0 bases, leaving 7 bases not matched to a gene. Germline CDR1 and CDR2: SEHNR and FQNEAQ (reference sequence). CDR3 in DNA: TGTGCCAGCTCCCCTAGCGGAGCCTCCTACAATGAGCAGTTCTTC. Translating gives CASSPSGASYNEQFF.

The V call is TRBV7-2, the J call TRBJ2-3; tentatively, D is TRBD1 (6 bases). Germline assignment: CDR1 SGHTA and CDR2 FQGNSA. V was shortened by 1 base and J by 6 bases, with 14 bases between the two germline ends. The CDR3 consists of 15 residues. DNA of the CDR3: TGTGCCAGCAGCTTAGGGGCGTCAGGGGAGGATACGCAGTATTTT. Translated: CASSLGASGEDTQYF.

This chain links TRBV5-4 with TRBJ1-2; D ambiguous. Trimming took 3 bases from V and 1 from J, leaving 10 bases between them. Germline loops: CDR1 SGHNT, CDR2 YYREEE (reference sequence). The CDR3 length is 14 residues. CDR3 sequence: CASSSPSNNYGYTF. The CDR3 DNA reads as TGTGCCAGCAGCTCCCCGAGCAATAACTATGGCTACACCTTC.

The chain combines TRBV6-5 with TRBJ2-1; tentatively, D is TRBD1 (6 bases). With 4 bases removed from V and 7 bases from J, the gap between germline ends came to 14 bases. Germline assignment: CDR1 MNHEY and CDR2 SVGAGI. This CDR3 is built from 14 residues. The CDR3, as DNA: TGTGCCAGCAGTTTGGGGCCGAGGGGGAATGAGCAGTTCTTC. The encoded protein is CASSLGPRGNEQFF.

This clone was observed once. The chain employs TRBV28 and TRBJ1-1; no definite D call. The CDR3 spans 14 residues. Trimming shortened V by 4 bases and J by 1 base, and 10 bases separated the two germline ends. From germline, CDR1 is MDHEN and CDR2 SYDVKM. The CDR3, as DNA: TGTGCCAGCAGTTACCCCGAGCGGAACACTGAAGCTTTCTTT. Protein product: CASSYPERNTEAFF.

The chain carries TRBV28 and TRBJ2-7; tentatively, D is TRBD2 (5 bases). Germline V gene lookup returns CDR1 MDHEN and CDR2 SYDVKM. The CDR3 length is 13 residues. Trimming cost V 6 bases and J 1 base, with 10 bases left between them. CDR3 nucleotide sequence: TGTGCCAGCAGCGGGGTTGAGTCCTACGAGCAGTACTTC. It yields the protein CASSGVESYEQYF.